This TCR beta chain stems from a study of T cells after yellow fever vaccination. TCR cDNA was made by 5'RACE template switching, adding a universal primer site and UMIs. MiXCR, applied by TCRdb to the 5' RACE reads, yields one record per CDR3 protein. The sample holds a few hundred thousand distinct CDR3 sequences, around 3.5% seen once. There are many counts of this clonotype. Germline CDR1 is SGHRS and CDR2 is YFSETQ. The V gene lost 0 bases and the J gene lost 8 bases, with 6 bases spanning the gap. The CDR3 sequence is 13 residues long. Sequenced material: PBMCs, taken 15 days after the yellow fever booster vaccination. This sequence originates from a man younger than 30 who received the YFV17D yellow fever vaccine. This sequence joins TRBV5-1 and TRBJ1-6; the D is unclear. The CDR3 coding sequence is TGCGCCAGCAGCTTGGCCGGCTATTCACCCCTCCACTTT. Protein: CASSLAGYSPLHF.